Detailed here is one T cell receptor (beta chain). The data derive from a study of blood T cell repertoires in COVID-19. Whole-study context: T cells, B-cell-depleted T cells, or PBMCs supplied cDNA or gDNA.

Sequenced by immunoSEQ multiplex PCR; TCRdb stores in-frame clones only, minus some. This sample yields about 210,000 clones, of which 80% to 90% are seen a single time; roughly 3.8% belongs to the top ten. All enrollees were about 18 to 89 years old and from 20 to 30 US areas. This TCR came from a woman between 40 and 50 years old with acute COVID-19. The sequencing input was PBMCs or T cells enriched from blood (not recorded which).

The CDR3 reads CASSSGTFSDTQYF. The CDR3 DNA follows: TGTGCCAGCAGCTCTGGGACTTTCTCAGATACGCAGTATTTT. The V and J genes are TRBV7-6 and TRBJ2-3; perhaps TRBD2 as D (6 bases). Germline values: CDR1 SGHVS, CDR2 FNYEAQ. V was clipped by 4 bases and J by 4 bases, with 12 bases between them. This CDR3 spans 14 amino acids.